This T cell receptor beta chain was sequenced during a study of T cell responses to AZD1222 COVID-19 vaccine. As for the study in general: The study pooled second doses at about 4 or about 12 weeks.

Libraries were prepared by immunoSEQ multiplex PCR; TCRdb keeps only in-frame clonotypes and omits some of them. The table has about 85,000 clones, roughly 88% seen once. CDR3 length: 14 amino acids. From germline, CDR1 is SGHNT and CDR2 YYREEE (reference sequence). V was trimmed by 2 bases and J by 4 bases, leaving 13 bases between them. The chain joins TRBV5-4 to TRBJ2-7; D is possibly TRBD2 (6 bases). The sequence was collected from an adult in good health. The sample consisted of peripheral blood, taken on day 0 of AZD1222 vaccination. In DNA form, the CDR3 reads TGTGCCAGCAGCTTAACGGGAGTCTCTTACGAGCAGTACTTC. Translation gives CASSLTGVSYEQYF. Together with reference TRBV5-4 and TRBJ2-7, the CDR3 gives the full variable domain: ETGVTQSPTHLIKTRGQQVTLRCSSQSGHNTVSWYQQALGQGPQFIFQYYREEENGRGNFPPRFSGLQFPNYSSELNVNALELDDSALYLCASSLTGVSYEQYFGPGTRLTVT.